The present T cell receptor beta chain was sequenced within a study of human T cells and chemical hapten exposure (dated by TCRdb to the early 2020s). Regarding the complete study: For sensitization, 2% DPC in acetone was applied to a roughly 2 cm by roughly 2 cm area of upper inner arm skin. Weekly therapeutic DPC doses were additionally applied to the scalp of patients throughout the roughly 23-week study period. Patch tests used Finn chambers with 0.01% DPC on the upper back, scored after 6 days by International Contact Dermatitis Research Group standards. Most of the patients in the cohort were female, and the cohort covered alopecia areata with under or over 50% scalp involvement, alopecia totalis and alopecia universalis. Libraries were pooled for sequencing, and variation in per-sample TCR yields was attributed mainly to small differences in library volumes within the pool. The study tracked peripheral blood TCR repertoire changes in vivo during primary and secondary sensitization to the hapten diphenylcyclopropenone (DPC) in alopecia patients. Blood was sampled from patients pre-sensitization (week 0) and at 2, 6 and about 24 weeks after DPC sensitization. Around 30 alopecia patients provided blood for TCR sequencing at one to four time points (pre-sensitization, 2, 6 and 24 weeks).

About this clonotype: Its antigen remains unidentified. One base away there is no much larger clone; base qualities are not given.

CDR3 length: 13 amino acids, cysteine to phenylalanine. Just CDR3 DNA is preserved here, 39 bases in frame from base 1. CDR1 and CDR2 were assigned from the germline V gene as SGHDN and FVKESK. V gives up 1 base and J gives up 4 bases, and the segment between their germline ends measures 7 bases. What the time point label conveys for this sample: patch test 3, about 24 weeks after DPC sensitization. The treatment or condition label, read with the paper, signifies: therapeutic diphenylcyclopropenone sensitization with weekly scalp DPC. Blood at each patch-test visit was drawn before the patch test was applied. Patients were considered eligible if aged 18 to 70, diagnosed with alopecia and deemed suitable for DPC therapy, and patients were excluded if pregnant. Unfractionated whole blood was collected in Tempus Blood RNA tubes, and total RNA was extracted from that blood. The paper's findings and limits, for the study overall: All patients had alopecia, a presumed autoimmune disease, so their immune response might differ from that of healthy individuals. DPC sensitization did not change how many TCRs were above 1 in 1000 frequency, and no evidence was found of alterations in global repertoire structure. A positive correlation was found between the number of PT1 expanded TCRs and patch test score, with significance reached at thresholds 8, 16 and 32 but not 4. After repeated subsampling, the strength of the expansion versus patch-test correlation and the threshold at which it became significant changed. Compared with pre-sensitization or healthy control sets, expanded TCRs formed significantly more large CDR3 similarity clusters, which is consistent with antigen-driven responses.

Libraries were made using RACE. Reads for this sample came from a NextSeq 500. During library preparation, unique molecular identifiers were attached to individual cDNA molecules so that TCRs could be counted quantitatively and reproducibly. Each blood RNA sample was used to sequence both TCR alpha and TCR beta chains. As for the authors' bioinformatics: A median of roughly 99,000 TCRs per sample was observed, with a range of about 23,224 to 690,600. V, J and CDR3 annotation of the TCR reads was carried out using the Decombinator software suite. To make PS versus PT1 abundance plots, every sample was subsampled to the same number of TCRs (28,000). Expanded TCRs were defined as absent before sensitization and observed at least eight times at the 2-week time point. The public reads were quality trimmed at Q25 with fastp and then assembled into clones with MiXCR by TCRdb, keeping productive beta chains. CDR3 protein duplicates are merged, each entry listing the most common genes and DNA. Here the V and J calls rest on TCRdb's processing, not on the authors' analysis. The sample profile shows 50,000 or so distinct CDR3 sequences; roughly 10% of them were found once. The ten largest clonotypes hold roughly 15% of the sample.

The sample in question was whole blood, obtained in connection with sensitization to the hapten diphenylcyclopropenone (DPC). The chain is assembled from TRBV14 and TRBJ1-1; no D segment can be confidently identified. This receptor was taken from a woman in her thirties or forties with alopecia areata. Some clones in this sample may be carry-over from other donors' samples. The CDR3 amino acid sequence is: CASSQVRATEAFF. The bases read TGTGCCAGCAGCCAAGTCCGGGCCACTGAAGCTTTCTTT. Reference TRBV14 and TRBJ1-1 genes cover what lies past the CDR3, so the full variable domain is EAGVTQFPSHSVIEKGQTVTLRCDPISGHDNLYWYRRVMGKEIKFLLHFVKESKQDESGMPNNRFLAERTGGTYSTLKVQPAELEDSGVYFCASSQVRATEAFFGQGTRLTVV.